The clone carrying this T cell receptor (beta chain) was seen more than once but under ten times. As yet, its antigen is unknown. The CDR3 length is 16 residues. V shed 1 base and J 4 bases; nucleotides not matched to a gene: 7. Germline loops: CDR1 MDHEN, CDR2 SYDVKM. PCR employed 60 Vbeta and 13 Jbeta primers. Using immunoSEQ multiplex PCR, the repertoire was profiled, and TCRdb retains in-frame clones only, with some absent. The sample holds around 170,000 clones; 80% to 85% are singletons and the top ten take roughly 6.3%. This sample stems from a study of cytomegalovirus exposure and HLA in healthy donors. As for the study in general: Findings of an earlier analysis included some 110 million unique TCR beta sequences from some 190 million T cells. Of roughly 400 genotyped donors, roughly 76% grouped in the Caucasian-associated ancestry cluster.

Overall study results and limits: Based on reports, TCR beta sequences accurately predicted HLA-A and HLA-B alleles for most subjects. Most TCR beta V segments were productive about 90% or about 30% of the time in an earlier analysis.

This receptor was obtained from a man aged 35 to 55 in good health and CMV-seropositive. Sequenced: PBMCs. The chain recombines TRBV28 with TRBJ2-3; 8 nucleotides agree with TRBD1. CDR3 nucleotide sequence: TGTGCCAGCAGTTTATTCGGCAGGGGGCGCGCAGATACGCAGTATTTT. Encoded protein: CASSLFGRGRADTQYF.